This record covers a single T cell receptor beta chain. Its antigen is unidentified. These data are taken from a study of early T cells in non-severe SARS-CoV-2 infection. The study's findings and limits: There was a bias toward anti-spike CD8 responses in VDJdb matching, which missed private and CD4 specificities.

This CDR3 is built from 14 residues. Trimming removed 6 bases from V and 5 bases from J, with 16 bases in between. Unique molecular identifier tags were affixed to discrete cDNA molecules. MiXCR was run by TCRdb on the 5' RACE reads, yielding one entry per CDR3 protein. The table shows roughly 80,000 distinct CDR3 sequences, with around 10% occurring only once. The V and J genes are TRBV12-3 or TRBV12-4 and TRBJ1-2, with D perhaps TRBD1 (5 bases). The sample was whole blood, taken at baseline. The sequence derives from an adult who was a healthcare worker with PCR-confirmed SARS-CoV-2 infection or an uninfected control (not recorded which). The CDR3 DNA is TGTGCCAGCAGCCCGGGGGTGAGGGATTATGGCTACACCTTC. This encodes CASSPGVRDYGYTF.